These 27 T cell receptor beta chains originate from one sample sequenced in a study of blood T cell repertoires in COVID-19. Profiling relied on immunoSEQ multiplex PCR, and the TCRdb table lists in-frame clones only, not all of them. Of under 75,000 clones in the sample, roughly three quarters were seen once. The sample taken for sequencing was peripheral blood. The receptors stem from a woman in her sixties or seventies with acute or convalescent COVID-19.

The gene calls are TRBV7-2 and TRBJ2-5; possible D gene TRBD2, 7 bases. Looked up from germline, CDR1 is SGHTA and CDR2 is FQGNSA. The V and J ends lost 0 bases and 4 bases respectively, with 9 bases between them. This CDR3 is 14 amino acids long. The DNA of the CDR3 is TGTGCCAGCAGCTTAGCGGGGGGGCCAGAGACCCAGTACTTC. Amino acid sequence: CASSLAGGPETQYF.

This sequence joins TRBV2 and TRBJ2-2, with 7 nucleotides matching TRBD1. CDR1 is SNHLY and CDR2 is FYNNEI in the germline V gene. The CDR3 has 15 residues. With 4 bases clipped from V and 4 bases from J, the junction kept 6 bases outside the gene matches. CDR3 in DNA: TGTGCCAGCAGTGGTATAGGGGGCATCACCGGGGAGCTGTTTTTT. Translated: CASSGIGGITGELFF.

The rearrangement joins TRBV18 to TRBJ1-2; D possibly corresponds to TRBD1 (5 bases). V was shortened by 0 bases and J by 6 bases, with 14 bases between the two germline ends. CDR3 length: 15 residues. CDR1 and CDR2 (germline): KGHSH, LQKENI. The CDR3 DNA reads as TGTGCCAGCTCACCACCGGAGCAGGGCGTTAATGGCTACACCTTC. Protein product: CASSPPEQGVNGYTF.

This sequence joins TRBV29-1 and TRBJ1-1; 12 bases align to TRBD1. Germline CDR1 reads SQVTM; CDR2 reads ANQGSEA. The CDR3 extends over 15 amino acids. V lost 5 bases, J lost 5 bases, and 9 bases stayed unmatched. The CDR3 sequence is CSVFPGTGGSTEAFF. As DNA, the CDR3 is TGCAGCGTTTTCCCCGGGACAGGGGGCAGTACTGAAGCTTTCTTT. The entire variable domain, with the rest obtained from reference TRBV29-1 and TRBJ1-1, is as follows: SAVISQKPSRDICQRGTSLTIQCQVDSQVTMMFWYRQQPGQSLTLIATANQGSEATYESGFVIDKFPISRPNLTFSTLTVSNMSPEDSSIYLCSVFPGTGGSTEAFFGQGTRLTVV.

The chain couples TRBV29-1 to TRBJ2-7; maybe TRBD1 (6 bases). The CDR3 runs 14 residues. Germline loops: CDR1 SQVTM, CDR2 ANQGSEA. Trimming left V 1 base short and J 2 bases short, with 12 bases between. Here the CDR3 reads CSVEGKGTPYEQYF. CDR3 nucleotide sequence: TGCAGCGTTGAAGGGAAGGGGACACCCTACGAGCAGTACTTC.

This rearrangement joins TRBV5-4 to TRBJ2-3; 9 bases map to TRBD2. This CDR3 spans 15 amino acids. CDR1 and CDR2 from the germline V gene are SGHNT and YYREEE (reference sequence). V lost 3 bases and J lost 5; bases outside the gene matches: 7. CDR3 nucleotide sequence: TGTGCCAGCAGCTGGAGCGGGGGGCGAGTAGATACGCAGTATTTT. This codes for CASSWSGGRVDTQYF.

The chain uses TRBV28 and TRBJ2-2; TRBD1 matches 9 bases. Germline V gene data show CDR1 as MDHEN and CDR2 as SYDVKM. Losses at the gene ends were 6 bases for V and 5 bases for J; bases not matched to a gene: 7. This CDR3 is 15 amino acids long. The CDR3 DNA reads TGTGCCAGCAGAGGGGGGACAGGGTGGACCGGGGAGCTGTTTTTT. Translation gives CASRGGTGWTGELFF.

In this sample, this clone turned up once. CDR3: CASSGRHEGTNYGYTF. Here the CDR3 DNA reads TGTGCCAGCAGTGGGCGCCACGAGGGAACTAACTATGGCTACACCTTC. The chain is built from TRBV6-1 and TRBJ1-2; D gene ambiguous. Germline V gene sequence: CDR1 MNHNS, CDR2 SASEGT. The CDR3 spans 16 residues. The ends were cut back, 4 bases at V and 0 bases at J, with 15 bases in the middle.

Sample share makes this clone medium-sized. This chain joins TRBV5-6 and TRBJ2-1; D possibly corresponds to TRBD1 (6 bases). V was trimmed by 2 bases and J by 0 bases, leaving 15 bases between them. From germline, CDR1 is SGHDT and CDR2 YYEEEE. This CDR3 comprises 17 residues. The CDR3 here is CASSLGGAFGSYNEQFF. In nucleotides, the CDR3 is TGTGCCAGCAGCTTAGGGGGAGCATTCGGCTCCTACAATGAGCAGTTCTTC.

The rearrangement joins TRBV11-2 to TRBJ2-3, with a possible D match to TRBD1 (5 bases). With 5 bases removed from V and 0 bases from J, the gap between germline ends came to 21 bases. There are 18 residues in the CDR3. Germline values: CDR1 SGHAT, CDR2 FQNNGV. The CDR3 sequence is CASSQKLTGEPSTDTQYF. The CDR3, as DNA: TGTGCCAGCAGCCAAAAATTAACAGGAGAGCCTAGCACAGATACGCAGTATTTT.

The J gene is TRBJ2-3, the V gene TRBV19; TRBD1 matches 8 bases. The germline V gene encodes CDR1 LNHDA and CDR2 SQIVND (reference sequence). The CDR3 consists of 15 residues. V lost 4 bases and J lost 2; bases outside the gene matches: 5. This chain's CDR3 is CASSTDRGYTDTQYF. For the CDR3, the DNA is TGTGCCAGTAGTACCGACAGGGGCTACACAGATACGCAGTATTTT.

V is TRBV7-2 and J is TRBJ2-4; weak D call: TRBD1 (6 bases). With 3 bases removed from V and 11 bases from J, the gap between germline ends came to 14 bases. The CDR3 loop spans 13 amino acids. CDR1 and CDR2 from the germline V gene are SGHTA and FQGNSA. The CDR3 sequence: CASSFQGGGFQYF. The CDR3 region has the DNA TGTGCCAGCAGCTTTCAGGGTGGGGGCTTTCAGTACTTC. Filled out from reference TRBV7-2 and TRBJ2-4, the complete variable domain reads GAGVSQSPSNKVTEKGKDVELRCDPISGHTALYWYRQSLGQGLEFLIYFQGNSAPDKSGLPSDRFSAERTGGSVSTLTIQRTQQEDSAVYLCASSFQGGGFQYFGAGTRLSVL.

The chain carries TRBV18 and TRBJ2-1, with D possibly being TRBD2 (6 bases). This CDR3 has 13 residues. CDR1 is KGHSH, CDR2 LQKENI, per germline. Trimming removed 8 bases at V and 5 bases at J, with 13 bases between. The CDR3: CASIRDLNNEQFF. The CDR3, as DNA: TGTGCCAGCATCCGGGACTTAAACAATGAGCAGTTCTTC.

The chain is built from TRBV18 and TRBJ1-1; D gene unclear. V dropped 6 bases and J dropped 7 bases, with 15 bases sitting between them. Germline V CDR1 and CDR2: KGHSH, LQKENI. The CDR3 spans 13 residues. As DNA, the CDR3 is TGTGCCAGCTCCCGGGATGGGGAGCATGAAGCTTTCTTT. Encoded protein: CASSRDGEHEAFF.

This rearrangement joins TRBV27 to TRBJ1-5; 7 bases line up with TRBD1. This CDR3 region has 14 residues. Unmatched junction bases numbered 7, after V lost 4 bases and J lost 7 bases. Germline V gives CDR1 MNHEY, CDR2 SMNVEV (reference sequence). DNA of the CDR3: TGTGCCAGCAGTTACAGGGGTTTTAACCAGCCCCAGCATTTT. This translates into CASSYRGFNQPQHF.

The chain joins TRBV18 to TRBJ2-1, with 9 bases matching TRBD2. This CDR3 is built from 14 residues. CDR1 is KGHSH, CDR2 LQKENI, per germline. V shed 3 bases and J 7 bases; nucleotides not matched to a gene: 4. The CDR3 protein is CASSPPTSGNEQFF. For the CDR3, the DNA is TGTGCCAGCTCACCTCCGACTAGCGGAAATGAGCAGTTCTTC.

V usage is TRBV7-2 and J usage is TRBJ2-2; D gene ambiguous. CDR3 length: 13 residues. V shed 5 bases and J shed 4 bases, with 8 bases lying between them. Germline lookup yields CDR1 SGHTA and CDR2 FQGNSA. CDR3 nucleotide sequence: TGTGCCAGCAGCGCCGGTTCCACCGGGGAGCTGTTTTTT. Amino acids: CASSAGSTGELFF.

The genes are TRBV5-4 and TRBJ1-1; D perhaps matches TRBD1 (6 bases). The CDR3 sequence is 15 residues long. V lost 4 bases and J lost 1, with 14 bases in between. Germline V gives CDR1 SGHNT, CDR2 YYREEE (reference sequence). CDR3 coding DNA: TGTGCCAGCAGCAAGGGGGTAGGGAGGAACACTGAAGCTTTCTTT. Its protein is CASSKGVGRNTEAFF. The complete variable domain, with remaining parts taken from reference TRBV5-4 and TRBJ1-1, reads ETGVTQSPTHLIKTRGQQVTLRCSSQSGHNTVSWYQQALGQGPQFIFQYYREEENGRGNFPPRFSGLQFPNYSSELNVNALELDDSALYLCASSKGVGRNTEAFFGQGTRLTVV.

The chain uses TRBV2 and TRBJ2-3; D perhaps matches TRBD1 (5 bases). The CDR3 has 15 amino acids. The V end was cut by 4 bases, the J end by 2 bases, with 13 bases between. From germline, CDR1 is SNHLY and CDR2 FYNNEI. CDR3 loop: CASSGPRGITDTQYF. The CDR3 DNA follows: TGTGCCAGCAGTGGCCCAAGGGGTATCACAGATACGCAGTATTTT.

This clone has only a few counts. This sequence joins TRBV5-6 and TRBJ2-5; D perhaps matches TRBD2 (6 bases). CDR3 length: 15 residues. Trimming took 4 bases from V and 1 from J, leaving 14 bases between them. Germline CDR1 and CDR2: SGHDT and YYEEEE. The CDR3 DNA reads as TGTGCCAGCAGCGAGTGGGGGGATTTCCAAGAGACCCAGTACTTC. This gives the protein CASSEWGDFQETQYF.

As DNA, the CDR3 is TGTGCCATCAGTGCAGATGGGGAAGGGGAGTACTTC. The encoded protein is CAISADGEGEYF. This rearrangement joins TRBV10-3 to TRBJ2-7, with a tentative D call TRBD1 (5 bases). The CDR3 has 12 amino acids. CDR1 and CDR2 (germline): ENHRY, SYGVKD. Trimming took off 4 bases at V and 11 bases at J, with 15 bases between the two ends.

CDR3 protein: CASSVVSGTDTQYF. The CDR3, as DNA: TGTGCCAGCAGCGTAGTGTCAGGGACAGATACGCAGTATTTT. The V gene is TRBV9, the J gene TRBJ2-3, with D possibly being TRBD1 (5 bases). V lost 0 bases to trimming and J lost 3 bases, with 8 bases between them. The CDR3 has 14 amino acids. Germline CDR1 and CDR2: SGDLS and YYNGEE. The complete variable domain, with remaining parts taken from reference TRBV9 and TRBJ2-3, reads DSGVTQTPKHLITATGQRVTLRCSPRSGDLSVYWYQQSLDQGLQFLIQYYNGEERAKGNILERFSAQQFPDLHSELNLSSLELGDSALYFCASSVVSGTDTQYFGPGTRLTVL.

The chain combines TRBV11-1 with TRBJ1-2; D might be TRBD1 (5 bases). The germline V and J ends were trimmed by 10 bases and 8 bases, with 26 bases remaining between them. This CDR3 contains 15 residues. Looked up from germline, CDR1 is SGHAT and CDR2 is FQDESV (reference sequence). For the CDR3, the DNA is TGTGCCACCCGAGATTCAAGTCAGGGAAAGGCGGGCTACACCTTC. It translates to CATRDSSQGKAGYTF.

The rearrangement links TRBV7-3 to TRBJ2-3, with TRBD2 as a possible D gene (6 bases). This CDR3 comprises 15 residues. The germline V gene has CDR1 SGHTA and CDR2 FQGTGA. V was clipped by 0 bases and J by 3 bases, with 10 bases between them. The CDR3 DNA follows: TGTGCCAGCAGCTTAACACTAGCCGCGACAGATACGCAGTATTTT. Translating gives CASSLTLAATDTQYF.

This chain joins TRBV30 and TRBJ1-6; 9 bases match TRBD1. Germline V gene sequence: CDR1 GTSNPN, CDR2 SVGIG (reference sequence). V lost 0 bases and J lost 8; bases outside the gene matches: 5. This CDR3 is 15 amino acids long. CDR3 in DNA: TGTGCCTGGAGTGTACAGGGGGCGCTTGATTCACCCCTCCACTTT. Translated: CAWSVQGALDSPLHF.

This clone was counted once. J is TRBJ2-7 and V is TRBV30; tentative D call: TRBD1 (6 bases). Trimming cost V 3 bases and J 2 bases, with 17 bases left between them. The CDR3 is made up of 15 amino acids. Germline assignment: CDR1 GTSNPN and CDR2 SVGIG (reference sequence). The chain's CDR3 is CAWSPRQALTYEQYF. CDR3 bases: TGTGCCTGGAGCCCTCGACAGGCACTGACCTACGAGCAGTACTTC.

The chain couples TRBV2 to TRBJ1-5; TRBD1 agrees at 8 bases. The germline V gene encodes CDR1 SNHLY and CDR2 FYNNEI. V dropped 4 bases and J dropped 5; count of bases not matched to a gene: 4. This CDR3 region has 14 residues. CDR3 sequence: CASSGQGAYQPQHF. The DNA of the CDR3 is TGTGCCAGCAGTGGCCAGGGGGCTTATCAGCCCCAGCATTTT.